Listed below are T cell receptor beta chains from one sample, sequenced in a study of blood T cell repertoires in COVID-19. TCRdb keeps only in-frame clones here, not all; method: immunoSEQ multiplex PCR. The table lists hundreds of thousands of clones, 65% to 80% of them singletons, with over 3% in the top ten. The sequenced sample was peripheral blood. The receptors originated from a middle-aged woman with active or convalescent COVID-19. Both conserved end residues are part of each CDR3. The D gene is left open where the match is weak. The size field is filled for only some rows; it gives once, few, many or a size class.

TRBD1	TRBV25-1	TRBJ1-6	.	TGTGCCAGCAGTGAGGAGACAGGGGGCGATTCACCCCTCCACTTT	CASSEETGGDSPLHF
.	TRBV7-3	TRBJ1-1	.	TGTGCCAGCAGCTTCTCGGTGAACACTGAAGCTTTCTTT	CASSFSVNTEAFF
.	TRBV19	TRBJ1-5	once	TGTGCCAGTAGTATAGCCAGGGGTAGCAATCAGCCCCAGCATTTT	CASSIARGSNQPQHF
.	TRBV14	TRBJ1-6	.	TGTGCCAGCAGCCAAGCCCGGGGATCAGGTTCACCCCTCCACTTT	CASSQARGSGSPLHF
.	TRBV9	TRBJ1-1	.	TGTGCCAGCAGCGGTACAGGATTGGGGACTGAAGCTTTCTTT	CASSGTGLGTEAFF
.	TRBV11-2	TRBJ2-7	.	TGTGCCAGCAGCTTTGGGCAGGGGCAGGGCGAGCAGTACTTC	CASSFGQGQGEQYF
.	TRBV27	TRBJ2-5	.	TGTGCCAGCAGTAGACGCACAGAGGAGACCCAGTACTTC	CASSRRTEETQYF
TRBD1	TRBV11-2	TRBJ2-7	.	TGTGCCAGCAGCTTGGACAGGGGGGGCGAGCAGTACTTC	CASSLDRGGEQYF
.	TRBV24-1	TRBJ1-2	.	TGTGCCACCAGTGATTGGGACTACAACAAAGGCTACACCTTC	CATSDWDYNKGYTF
TRBD1	TRBV5-3	TRBJ1-2	.	TGTGCCAGAAGCTCGTTGGACAGGTCAAACTATGGCTACACCTTC	CARSSLDRSNYGYTF
.	TRBV7-9	TRBJ1-6	.	TGTGCCAGCAGCTTATTGTCTAGGGGATCCTATAATTCACCCCTCCACTTT	CASSLLSRGSYNSPLHF
.	TRBV13	TRBJ2-3	.	TGTGCCAGCAGCCCTAACACAGATACGCAGTATTTT	CASSPNTDTQYF
TRBD2	TRBV6-5	TRBJ2-3	.	TGTGCCAGCAGGGCTAGCGGGGTTAGCACAGATACGCAGTATTTT	CASRASGVSTDTQYF
.	TRBV14	TRBJ1-4	.	TGTGCCAGCAGCCCCGGGGAAAAACTGTTTTTT	CASSPGEKLFF
TRBD1	TRBV29-1	TRBJ1-3	.	TGCAGCGTGGGCGGGACAGGGAACTCTGGAAACACCATATATTTT	CSVGGTGNSGNTIYF
.	TRBV2	TRBJ2-3	.	TGTGCCGACACCCCGGCCCGTGCCACAGATACGCAGTATTTT	CADTPARATDTQYF
TRBD2	TRBV4-2	TRBJ2-5	.	TGTGCCAGCAGCCCTGGTGGACTAGTACGCGAAGAGACCCAGTACTTC	CASSPGGLVREETQYF
.	TRBV7-3	TRBJ1-1	few	TGTGCCAGCAGCTTAAAAGCGGGAAGGACTGAAGCTTTCTTT	CASSLKAGRTEAFF
TRBD1	TRBV10-3	TRBJ2-3	.	TGTGCCACGACAGGGGCAGATACGCAGTATTTT	CATTGADTQYF
.	TRBV25-1	TRBJ1-4	.	TGCGCCGTCGCGTACCCGTCTGAAAAACTGTTTTTT	CAVAYPSEKLFF
.	TRBV10-3	TRBJ2-3	.	TGTGCCATCAGTGTAACGGGGGAAGGCACAGATACGCAGTATTTT	CAISVTGEGTDTQYF
TRBD2	TRBV2	TRBJ2-1	.	TGTGCCAGCACCCACATCGGAACCGGGACTAGCGACTCCTACAATGAGCAGTTCTTC	CASTHIGTGTSDSYNEQFF
TRBD2	TRBV5-4	TRBJ2-7	few	TGTGCCAGCAGCAATGCTGCCGGGGGGAGCTCCTACGAGCAGTACTTC	CASSNAAGGSSYEQYF
TRBD2	TRBV7-8	TRBJ2-5	.	TGTGCCAGCAGCTTAGGTGTAGCGGGGGCCGCGGGGGAGACCCAGTACTTC	CASSLGVAGAAGETQYF
TRBD1	TRBV30	TRBJ1-1	once	TGTGCCTGGGGGGACAGGGTGAACACTGAAGCTTTCTTT	CAWGDRVNTEAFF
TRBD2	TRBV28	TRBJ2-7	.	TGTGCCAGTGTTTATAGCGGGGGGGCTAAGTACGAGCAGTACTTC	CASVYSGGAKYEQYF
TRBD1	TRBV7-8	TRBJ2-2	once	TGTGCCAGCAGCCGAGGGACAGGGGGCTACACCGGGGAGCTGTTTTTT	CASSRGTGGYTGELFF
.	TRBV6-5	TRBJ1-2	.	TGTGCCAGCAGTTATGATTCGGGGTTCTATGGCTACACCTTC	CASSYDSGFYGYTF
.	TRBV13	TRBJ1-6	few	TGTGCCAGCAGCTCGTCTCCCCTTTCACCCCTCCACTTT	CASSSSPLSPLHF
TRBD2	TRBV5-1	TRBJ2-3	.	TGCGCCAGCAGCACAACTAGCGGGGGAGATACGCAGTATTTT	CASSTTSGGDTQYF
.	TRBV15	TRBJ2-1	once	TGTGCCACCAGCAGAGCTCTAGTATCATACAATGAGCAGTTCTTC	CATSRALVSYNEQFF
TRBD1	TRBV24-1	TRBJ2-3	.	TGTGCCACCAGCGACACAGGGGCTAGCACAGATACGCAGTATTTT	CATSDTGASTDTQYF
.	TRBV7-3	TRBJ1-2	.	TGTGCCAGCAGCTTAGAGGGATTAGGATATGGCTACACCTTC	CASSLEGLGYGYTF
.	TRBV7-2	TRBJ1-1	.	TGTGCCAGCAGCTTATCCGGAGGGGTGAACACTGAAGCTTTCTTT	CASSLSGGVNTEAFF
.	TRBV6-5	TRBJ1-1	once	TGTGCCAGCAGTCACAGGGAAGGCACTGAAGCTTTCTTT	CASSHREGTEAFF
.	TRBV28	TRBJ1-2	.	TGTGCCAGCAGTCCAGGGGACGCCAGACCCTATGGCTACACCTTC	CASSPGDARPYGYTF
TRBD1	TRBV2	TRBJ1-3	.	TGTGCCAGCAGGAGGGGGCCTGGAAACACCATATATTTT	CASRRGPGNTIYF
TRBD2	TRBV2	TRBJ2-3	few	TGTGCCAGCAAAAGGCTAGCGGGGGTGGATACGCAGTATTTT	CASKRLAGVDTQYF
.	TRBV4-2	TRBJ2-5	.	TGTGCCAGCAGCCAAGATAAGAGGAGTTTGTGTATAGAGACCCAGTACTTC	CASSQDKRSLCIETQYF
.	TRBV2	TRBJ2-1	.	TGTGCCAGCAGTGGTAGCGGCTACGAGCAGTTCTTC	CASSGSGYEQFF
TRBD1	TRBV11-2	TRBJ1-6	few	TGTGCCAGCAGCGCAACAGGGGATGCCTCACCCCTCCACTTT	CASSATGDASPLHF
.	TRBV5-4	TRBJ1-4	.	TGTGCCAGCAGCCCGCGGCCGACAGGCGTTAATGAAAAACTGTTTTTT	CASSPRPTGVNEKLFF
.	TRBV29-1	TRBJ1-3	.	TGCAGCGTTGGGGCGGGAGCGGGAAACACCATATATTTT	CSVGAGAGNTIYF
TRBD1	TRBV4-1	TRBJ1-3	once	TGCGCCAGCAGCCAAGGGACAGGGGGCGAAAACACCATATATTTT	CASSQGTGGENTIYF
TRBD1	TRBV19	TRBJ1-3	.	TGTGCCAGTAGCCCCAGGACAGGGACTGGAAACACCATATATTTT	CASSPRTGTGNTIYF
TRBD1	TRBV4-1	TRBJ1-5	.	TGCGCCAGCAGCCAAGAGGGTGGGACAGGGAGGTTGCAGCCCCAGCATTTT	CASSQEGGTGRLQPQHF
.	TRBV5-6	TRBJ1-2	.	TGTGCCAGCAGCTTGGGGCGGGGCCGGATGGACTATGGCTACACCTTC	CASSLGRGRMDYGYTF
TRBD1	TRBV10-3	TRBJ2-2	.	TGTGCCATCAGGGGGACAGGGGAGACTGGCCTCCGTTCCGGGGAGCTGTTTTTT	CAIRGTGETGLRSGELFF
TRBD1	TRBV7-8	TRBJ1-5	.	TGTGCCAGCAGCTTAGGACGACTAGGGACAGGGCGCGGTAGCAATCAGCCCCAGCATTTT	CASSLGRLGTGRGSNQPQHF
.	TRBV15	TRBJ1-5	.	TGTGCCACCAGCAGAGATCAGGGGCCGCAGCCCCAGCATTTT	CATSRDQGPQPQHF
TRBD1	TRBV29-1	TRBJ1-2	.	TGCAGCGTTGGTATAGGGGGCCTATATGGCTACACCTTC	CSVGIGGLYGYTF
TRBD1	TRBV2	TRBJ1-5	few	TGTGCCAGCAGTCAAGGGACAGGGGGCGGACAGCCCCAGCATTTT	CASSQGTGGGQPQHF
.	TRBV5-5	TRBJ2-3	.	TGTGCCAGCAGCTTGGACGGGACTAGCACAGATACGCAGTATTTT	CASSLDGTSTDTQYF
.	TRBV7-9	TRBJ1-2	.	TGTGCCAGCAGCTTAGCGGGGCAGCGTAAGGACGGCTACACCTTC	CASSLAGQRKDGYTF
TRBD1	TRBV5-1	TRBJ1-2	.	TGCGCCAGCAGCTTGACCGCGGGACAGGCCTCCCGAAGCTACACCTTC	CASSLTAGQASRSYTF
.	TRBV19	TRBJ1-1	.	TGTGCCAGTAGTTCCCGAGGCGGGGGCCTCTACCATTTGAACACTGAAGCTTTCTTT	CASSSRGGGLYHLNTEAFF
TRBD2	TRBV4-2	TRBJ2-1	.	TGTGCCAGCAGCCAAGATACGAGCGGGGGTTACAATGAGCAGTTCTTC	CASSQDTSGGYNEQFF
TRBD1	TRBV7-9	TRBJ2-2	.	TGTGCCAGCAGCCCACAGGGGGCTAACGCCGGGGAGCTGTTTTTT	CASSPQGANAGELFF
TRBD1	TRBV13	TRBJ1-6	few	TGTGCCAGCAGCTTAGAACAGGGGAACTCACCCCTCCACTTT	CASSLEQGNSPLHF